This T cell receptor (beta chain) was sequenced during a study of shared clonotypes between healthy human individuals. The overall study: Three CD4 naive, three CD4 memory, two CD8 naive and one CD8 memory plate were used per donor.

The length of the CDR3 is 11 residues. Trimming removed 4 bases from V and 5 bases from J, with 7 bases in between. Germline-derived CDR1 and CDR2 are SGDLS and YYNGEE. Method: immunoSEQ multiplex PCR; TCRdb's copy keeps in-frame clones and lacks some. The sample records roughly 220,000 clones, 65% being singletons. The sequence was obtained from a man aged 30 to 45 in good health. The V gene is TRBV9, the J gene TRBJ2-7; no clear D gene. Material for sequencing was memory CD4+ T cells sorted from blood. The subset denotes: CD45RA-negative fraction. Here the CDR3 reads CASSLRDEQYF. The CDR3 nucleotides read TGTGCCAGCAGCCTCAGAGACGAGCAGTACTTC.